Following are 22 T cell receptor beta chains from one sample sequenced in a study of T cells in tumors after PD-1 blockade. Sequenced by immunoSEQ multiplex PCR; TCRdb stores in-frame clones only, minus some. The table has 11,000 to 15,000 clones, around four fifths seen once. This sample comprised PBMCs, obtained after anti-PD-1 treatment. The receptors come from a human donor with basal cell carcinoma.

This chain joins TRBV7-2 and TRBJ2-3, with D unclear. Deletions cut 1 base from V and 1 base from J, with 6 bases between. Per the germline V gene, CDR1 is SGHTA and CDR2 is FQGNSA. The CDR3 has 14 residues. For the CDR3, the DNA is TGTGCCAGCAGCTTAGGGTCCGGCACAGATACGCAGTATTTT. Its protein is CASSLGSGTDTQYF.

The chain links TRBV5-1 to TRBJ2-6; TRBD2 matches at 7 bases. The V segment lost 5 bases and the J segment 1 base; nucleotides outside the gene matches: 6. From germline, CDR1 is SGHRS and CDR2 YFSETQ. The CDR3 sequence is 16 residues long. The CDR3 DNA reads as TGCGCCAGCAGACCCGTGGGGGGGTCTGGGGCCAACGTCCTGACTTTC. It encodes CASRPVGGSGANVLTF.

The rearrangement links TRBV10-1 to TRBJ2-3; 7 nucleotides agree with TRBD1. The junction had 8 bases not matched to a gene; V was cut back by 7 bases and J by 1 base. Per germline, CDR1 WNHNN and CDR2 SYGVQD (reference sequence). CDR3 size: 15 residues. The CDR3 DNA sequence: TGCGCCAGCACCGAGGGGGCATTAGGCACAGATACGCAGTATTTT. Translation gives CASTEGALGTDTQYF.

In DNA, the CDR3 is TGCGCCAGCAGCTTTGGTCAGAAAGATGGCTACACCTTC. Translating it yields CASSFGQKDGYTF. The chain couples TRBV5-1 to TRBJ1-2, with D uncertain. Trimming took off 2 bases at V and 6 bases at J, with 11 bases between the two ends. The germline V gene encodes CDR1 SGHRS and CDR2 YFSETQ. The CDR3 is 13 amino acids.

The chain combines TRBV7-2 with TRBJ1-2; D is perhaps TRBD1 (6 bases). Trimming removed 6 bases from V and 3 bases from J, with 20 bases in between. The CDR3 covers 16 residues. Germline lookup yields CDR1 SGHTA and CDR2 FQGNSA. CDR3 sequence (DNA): TGTGCCAGCAGGGGGGTCGCAGGGGCCCTAGACTATGGCTACACCTTC. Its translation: CASRGVAGALDYGYTF.

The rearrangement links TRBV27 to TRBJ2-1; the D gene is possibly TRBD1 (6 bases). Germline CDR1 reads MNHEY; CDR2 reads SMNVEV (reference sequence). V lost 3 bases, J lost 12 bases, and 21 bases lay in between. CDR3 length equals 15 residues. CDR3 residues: CASSFLQGTAGGQFF. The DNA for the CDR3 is TGTGCCAGCAGTTTTTTACAGGGTACCGCCGGTGGGCAGTTCTTC.

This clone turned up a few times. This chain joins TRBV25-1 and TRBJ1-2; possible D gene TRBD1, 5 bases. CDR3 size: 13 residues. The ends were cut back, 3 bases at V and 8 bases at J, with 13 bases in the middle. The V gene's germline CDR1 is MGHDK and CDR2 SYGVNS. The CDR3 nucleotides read TGTGCCAGCAGTGACTTGGCAGGGTACGGCTACACCTTC. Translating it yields CASSDLAGYGYTF.

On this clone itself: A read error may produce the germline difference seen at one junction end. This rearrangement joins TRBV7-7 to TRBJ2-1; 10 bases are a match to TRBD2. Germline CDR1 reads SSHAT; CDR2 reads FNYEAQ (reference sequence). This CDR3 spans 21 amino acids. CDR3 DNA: TGTGCTAGCAGCTTAAGACAGGGTCCGCCAACACTAGCGGGGTTTCCCGATGAGCAGTTCTTC. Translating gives CASSLRQGPPTLAGFPDEQFF.

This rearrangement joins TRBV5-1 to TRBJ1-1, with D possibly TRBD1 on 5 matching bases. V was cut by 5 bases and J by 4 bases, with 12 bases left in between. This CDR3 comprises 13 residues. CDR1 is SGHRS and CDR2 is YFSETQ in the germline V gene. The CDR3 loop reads CASSPTVATEAFF. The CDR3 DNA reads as TGCGCCAGCAGTCCGACAGTCGCCACTGAAGCTTTCTTT.

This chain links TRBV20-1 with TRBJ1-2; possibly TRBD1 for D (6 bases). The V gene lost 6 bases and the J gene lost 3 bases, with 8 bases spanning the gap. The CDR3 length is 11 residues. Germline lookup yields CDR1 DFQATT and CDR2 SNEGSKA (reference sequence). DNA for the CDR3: TGCAGTGCCGAGGGGGACTATGGCTACACCTTC. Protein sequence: CSAEGDYGYTF.

The CDR3 here is CASRGGGGINYGYTF. The CDR3 DNA is TGTGCCAGCAGAGGAGGGGGCGGAATTAACTATGGCTACACCTTC. The gene calls are TRBV3-1 (or the pseudogene TRBV3-2) and TRBJ1-2; the match to TRBD1 covers 7 bases. V dropped 6 bases and J dropped 1; count of bases not matched to a gene: 8. Germline V gene lookup returns CDR1 LGHDT and CDR2 YNNKEL (reference sequence). The CDR3 is 15 residues long.

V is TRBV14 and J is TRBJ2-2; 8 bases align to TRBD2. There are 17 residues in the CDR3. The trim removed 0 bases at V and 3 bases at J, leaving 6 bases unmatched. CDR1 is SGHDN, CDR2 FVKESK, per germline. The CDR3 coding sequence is TGTGCCAGCAGCCAAGAGCGGCGGGGGGCCCACACCGGGGAGCTGTTTTTT. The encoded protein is CASSQERRGAHTGELFF.

CDR3 bases: TGTGCCAGCAGCGTCGGACAGGGCTGGACTGAAGCTTTCTTT. Protein product: CASSVGQGWTEAFF. The chain is built from TRBV7-2 and TRBJ1-1, with 8 positions matching TRBD1. The CDR3 runs to 14 residues. The germline CDR1 and CDR2 sequences are SGHTA and FQGNSA. Trimming took 5 bases from V and 5 from J; bases not matched to a gene: 7.

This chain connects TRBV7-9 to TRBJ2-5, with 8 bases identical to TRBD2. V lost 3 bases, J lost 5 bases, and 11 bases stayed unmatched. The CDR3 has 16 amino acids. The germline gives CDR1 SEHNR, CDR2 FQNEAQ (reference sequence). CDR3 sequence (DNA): TGTGCCAGCAGCTTGGGATTAGCGGGAAGCTGGGAGACCCAGTACTTC. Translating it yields CASSLGLAGSWETQYF.

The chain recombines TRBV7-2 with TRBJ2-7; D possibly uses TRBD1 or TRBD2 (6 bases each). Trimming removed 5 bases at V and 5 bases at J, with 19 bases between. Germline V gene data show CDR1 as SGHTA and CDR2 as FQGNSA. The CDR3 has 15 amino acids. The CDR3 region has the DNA TGTGCCAGCAGCGAGGGGAGAGGGGGGTGGAACGAGCAGTACTTC. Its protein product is CASSEGRGGWNEQYF. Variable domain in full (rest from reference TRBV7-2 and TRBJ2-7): GAGVSQSPSNKVTEKGKDVELRCDPISGHTALYWYRQSLGQGLEFLIYFQGNSAPDKSGLPSDRFSAERTGGSVSTLTIQRTQQEDSAVYLCASSEGRGGWNEQYFGPGTRLTVT.

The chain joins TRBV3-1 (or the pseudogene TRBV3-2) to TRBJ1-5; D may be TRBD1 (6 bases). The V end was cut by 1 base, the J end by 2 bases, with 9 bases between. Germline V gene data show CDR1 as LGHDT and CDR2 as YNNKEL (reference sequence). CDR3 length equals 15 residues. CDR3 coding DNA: TGTGCCAGCAGCCAAGGGGCAGGGGGCAATCAGCCCCAGCATTTT. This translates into CASSQGAGGNQPQHF.

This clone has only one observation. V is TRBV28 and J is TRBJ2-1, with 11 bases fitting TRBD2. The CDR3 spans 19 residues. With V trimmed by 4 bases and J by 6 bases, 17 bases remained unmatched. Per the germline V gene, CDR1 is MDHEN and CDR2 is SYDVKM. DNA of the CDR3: TGTGCCAGCAGTTCTCTAGCGGGAGGAGGGGAACCTCGGGGCAATGAGCAGTTCTTC. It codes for CASSSLAGGGEPRGNEQFF.

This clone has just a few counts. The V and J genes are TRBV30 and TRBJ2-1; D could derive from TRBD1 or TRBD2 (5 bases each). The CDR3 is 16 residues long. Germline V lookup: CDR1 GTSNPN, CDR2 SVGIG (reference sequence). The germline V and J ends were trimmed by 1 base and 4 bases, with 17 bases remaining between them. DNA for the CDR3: TGTGCCTGGAGTGAGGGTGGGACCCCCCCATACAATGAGCAGTTCTTC. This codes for CAWSEGGTPPYNEQFF. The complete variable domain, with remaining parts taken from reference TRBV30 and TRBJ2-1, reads SQTIHQWPATLVQPVGSPLSLECTVEGTSNPNLYWYRQAAGRGLQLLFYSVGIGQISSEVPQNLSASRPQDRQFILSSKKLLLSDSGFYLCAWSEGGTPPYNEQFFGPGTRLTVL.

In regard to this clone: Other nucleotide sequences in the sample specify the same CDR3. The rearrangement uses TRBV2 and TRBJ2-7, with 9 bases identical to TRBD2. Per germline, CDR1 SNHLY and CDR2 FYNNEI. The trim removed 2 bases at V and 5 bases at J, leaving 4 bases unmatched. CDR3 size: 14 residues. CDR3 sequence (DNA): TGTGCCAGCAGTGAAAGTAGCGGGAGAAACGAGCAGTACTTC. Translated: CASSESSGRNEQYF.

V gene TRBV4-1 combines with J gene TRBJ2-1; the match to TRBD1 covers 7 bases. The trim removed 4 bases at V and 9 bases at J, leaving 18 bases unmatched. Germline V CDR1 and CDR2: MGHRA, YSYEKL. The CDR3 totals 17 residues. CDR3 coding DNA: TGCGCCAGCAGCCCCCTCCTCCGAGGATTAGGGGGCGGTGAGCAGTTCTTC. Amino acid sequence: CASSPLLRGLGGGEQFF.

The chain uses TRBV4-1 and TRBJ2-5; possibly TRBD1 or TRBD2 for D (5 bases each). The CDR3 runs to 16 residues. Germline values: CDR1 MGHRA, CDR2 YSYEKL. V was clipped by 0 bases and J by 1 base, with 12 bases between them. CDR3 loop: CASSQELGTVQETQYF. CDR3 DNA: TGCGCCAGCAGCCAAGAACTCGGGACGGTCCAAGAGACCCAGTACTTC.

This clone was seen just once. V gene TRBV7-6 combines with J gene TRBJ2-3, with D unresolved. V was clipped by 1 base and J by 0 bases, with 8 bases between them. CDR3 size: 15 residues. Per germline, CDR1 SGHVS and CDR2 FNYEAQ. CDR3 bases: TGTGCCAGCAGCTTAGAAACGTCTAGCACAGATACGCAGTATTTT. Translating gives CASSLETSSTDTQYF.